Given below is one T cell receptor (beta chain) in context. These data originate in a study of blood T cell repertoires in COVID-19. Study as a whole: Samples representing acute and convalescent COVID-19 were sourced from the United States, Italy and Spain. T cells, B-cell-depleted T cells, or PBMCs provided the cDNA or gDNA that served as material.

Per the original methods: Amplification of reference gene primers was used by the study to estimate nucleated cell counts. TCRdb keeps only in-frame clones here, not all; method: immunoSEQ multiplex PCR. D and trimming were read from the DNA, whereas the V and J calls and clone size are those reported in that table. In the table there are around 200,000 clones, over 70% of which are singletons. The V end was cut by 5 bases, the J end by 1 base, with 14 bases between. The CDR3 loop spans 14 amino acids. Germline V CDR1 and CDR2: GTSNPN, SVGIG (reference sequence). Sequencing was carried out using peripheral blood. This TCR was recovered from a woman aged 50 to 60 with acute or convalescent COVID-19. This chain connects TRBV30 to TRBJ1-1, with D perhaps matching TRBD1 (5 bases). The CDR3 region has the DNA TGTGCCTGGTTCAGACTTAGGGGGAACACTGAAGCTTTCTTT. Its translation: CAWFRLRGNTEAFF.